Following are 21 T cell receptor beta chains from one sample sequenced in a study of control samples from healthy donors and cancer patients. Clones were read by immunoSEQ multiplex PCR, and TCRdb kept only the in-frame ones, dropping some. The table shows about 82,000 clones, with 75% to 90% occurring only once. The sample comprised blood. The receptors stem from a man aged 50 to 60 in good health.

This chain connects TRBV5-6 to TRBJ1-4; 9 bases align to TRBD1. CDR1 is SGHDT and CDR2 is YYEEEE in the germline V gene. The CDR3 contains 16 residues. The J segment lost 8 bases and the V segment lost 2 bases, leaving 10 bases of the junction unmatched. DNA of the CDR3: TGTGCCAGCAGCTTAGACCCGGGACAGGGAGGCGAAAAACTGTTTTTT. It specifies CASSLDPGQGGEKLFF.

The CDR3 here is CATSDSMGTGHLNEQYF. Written as DNA, the CDR3 is TGTGCCACCAGTGATTCTATGGGGACAGGGCACTTGAACGAGCAGTACTTC. The V gene is TRBV24-1, the J gene TRBJ2-7, with TRBD1 matching over 9 bases. This CDR3 comprises 17 residues. J lost 5 bases, V lost 2 bases, and 12 bases had no gene match. Germline-derived CDR1 and CDR2 are KGHDR and SFDVKD.

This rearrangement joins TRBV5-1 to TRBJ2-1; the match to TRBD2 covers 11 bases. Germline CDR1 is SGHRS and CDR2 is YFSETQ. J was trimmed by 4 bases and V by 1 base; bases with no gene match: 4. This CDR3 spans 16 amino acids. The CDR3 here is CASSLWGLAVYNEQFF. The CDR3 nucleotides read TGCGCCAGCAGCTTGTGGGGACTAGCGGTATACAATGAGCAGTTCTTC.

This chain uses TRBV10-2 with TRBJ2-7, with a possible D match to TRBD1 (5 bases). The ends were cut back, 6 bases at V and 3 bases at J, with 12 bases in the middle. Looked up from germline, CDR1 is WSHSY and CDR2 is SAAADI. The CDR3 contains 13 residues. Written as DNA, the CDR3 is TGCGCCAGCAGGAAAGGACAAGACTACGAGCAGTACTTC. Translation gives CASRKGQDYEQYF.

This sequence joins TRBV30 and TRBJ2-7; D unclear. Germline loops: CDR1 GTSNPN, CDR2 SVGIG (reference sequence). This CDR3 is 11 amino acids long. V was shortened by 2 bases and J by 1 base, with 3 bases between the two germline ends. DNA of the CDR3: TGTGCCTGGAGTCTATCCTACGAGCAGTACTTC. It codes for CAWSLSYEQYF.

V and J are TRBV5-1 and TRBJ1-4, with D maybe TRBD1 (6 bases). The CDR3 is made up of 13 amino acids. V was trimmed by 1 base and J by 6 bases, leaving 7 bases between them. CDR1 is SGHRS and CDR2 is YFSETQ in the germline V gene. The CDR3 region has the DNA TGCGCCAGCAGCTTGTCAGGGGATGAAAAACTGTTTTTT. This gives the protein CASSLSGDEKLFF.

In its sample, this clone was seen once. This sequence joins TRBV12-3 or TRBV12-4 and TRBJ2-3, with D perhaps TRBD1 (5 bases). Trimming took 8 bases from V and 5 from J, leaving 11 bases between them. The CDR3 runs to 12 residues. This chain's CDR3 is CASGAGGDTQYF. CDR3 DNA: TGTGCCAGCGGGGCAGGTGGAGATACGCAGTATTTT.

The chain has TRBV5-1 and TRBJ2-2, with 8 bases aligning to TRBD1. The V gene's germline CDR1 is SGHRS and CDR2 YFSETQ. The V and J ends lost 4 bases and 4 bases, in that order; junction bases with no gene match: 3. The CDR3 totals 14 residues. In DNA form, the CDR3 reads TGCGCCAGCAGCCAGGGGGCATCCACCGGGGAGCTGTTTTTT. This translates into CASSQGASTGELFF.

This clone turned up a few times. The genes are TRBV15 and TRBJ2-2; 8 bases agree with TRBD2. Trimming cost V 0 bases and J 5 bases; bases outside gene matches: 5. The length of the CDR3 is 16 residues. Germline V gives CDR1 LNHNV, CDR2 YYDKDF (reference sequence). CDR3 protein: CATSRDPGGRTGELFF. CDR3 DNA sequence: TGTGCCACCAGCAGAGATCCGGGGGGGCGTACCGGGGAGCTGTTTTTT.

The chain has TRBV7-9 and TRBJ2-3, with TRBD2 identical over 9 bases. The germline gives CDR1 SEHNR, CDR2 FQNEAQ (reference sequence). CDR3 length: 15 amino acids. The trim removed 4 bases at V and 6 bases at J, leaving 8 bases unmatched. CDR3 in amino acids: CASSSLAGRGDTQYF. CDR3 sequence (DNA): TGTGCCAGCAGCTCCCTAGCGGGGAGGGGGGATACGCAGTATTTT.

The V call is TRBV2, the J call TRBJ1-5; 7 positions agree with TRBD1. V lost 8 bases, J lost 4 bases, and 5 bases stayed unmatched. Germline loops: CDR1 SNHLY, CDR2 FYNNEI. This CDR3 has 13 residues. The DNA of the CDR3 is TGTGCCAGCGGGGGACAGAAAAATCAGCCCCAGCATTTT. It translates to CASGGQKNQPQHF.

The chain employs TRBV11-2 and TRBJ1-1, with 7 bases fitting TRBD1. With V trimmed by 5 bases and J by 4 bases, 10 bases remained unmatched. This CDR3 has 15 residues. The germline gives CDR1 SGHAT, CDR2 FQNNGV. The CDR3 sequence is CASSPGQVLTTEAFF. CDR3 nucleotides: TGTGCCAGCAGCCCCGGACAGGTATTGACCACTGAAGCTTTCTTT.

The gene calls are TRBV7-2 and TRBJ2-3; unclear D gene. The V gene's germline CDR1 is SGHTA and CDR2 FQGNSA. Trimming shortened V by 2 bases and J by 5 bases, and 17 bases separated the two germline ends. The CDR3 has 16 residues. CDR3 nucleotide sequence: TGTGCCAGCAGCTTACTTAACCCTCACGTTGGAGATACGCAGTATTTT. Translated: CASSLLNPHVGDTQYF. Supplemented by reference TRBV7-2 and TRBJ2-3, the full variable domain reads GAGVSQSPSNKVTEKGKDVELRCDPISGHTALYWYRQSLGQGLEFLIYFQGNSAPDKSGLPSDRFSAERTGGSVSTLTIQRTQQEDSAVYLCASSLLNPHVGDTQYFGPGTRLTVL.

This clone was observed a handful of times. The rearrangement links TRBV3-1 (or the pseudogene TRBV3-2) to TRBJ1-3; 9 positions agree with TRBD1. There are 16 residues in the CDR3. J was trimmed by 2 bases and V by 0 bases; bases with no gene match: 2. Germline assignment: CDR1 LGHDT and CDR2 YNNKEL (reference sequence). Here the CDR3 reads CASSQDWTGAGNTIYF. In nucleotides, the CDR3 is TGTGCCAGCAGCCAAGACTGGACAGGGGCTGGAAACACCATATATTTT.

CDR3 in DNA: TGTGCCAGCAGCCCCCGAGGGTCTTCCTACGAGCAGTACTTC. This codes for CASSPRGSSYEQYF. V is TRBV7-8 and J is TRBJ2-7; TRBD2 might be the D (5 bases). The V gene's germline CDR1 is SGHVS and CDR2 FQNEAQ. Trimming removed 5 bases from V and 1 base from J, with 12 bases in between. The CDR3 consists of 14 residues.

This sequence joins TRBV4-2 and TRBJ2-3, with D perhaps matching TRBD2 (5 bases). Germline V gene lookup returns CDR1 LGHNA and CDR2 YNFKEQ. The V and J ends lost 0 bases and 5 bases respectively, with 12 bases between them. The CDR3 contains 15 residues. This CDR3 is CASSQDITSRDTQYF. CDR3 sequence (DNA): TGTGCCAGCAGCCAAGATATAACTAGTAGAGATACGCAGTATTTT.

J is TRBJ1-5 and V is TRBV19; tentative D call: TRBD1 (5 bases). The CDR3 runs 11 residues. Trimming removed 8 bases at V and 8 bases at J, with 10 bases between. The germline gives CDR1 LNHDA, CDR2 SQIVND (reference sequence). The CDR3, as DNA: TGTGCCAGTGGGGGTTTTGAGCCCCAGCATTTT. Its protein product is CASGGFEPQHF.

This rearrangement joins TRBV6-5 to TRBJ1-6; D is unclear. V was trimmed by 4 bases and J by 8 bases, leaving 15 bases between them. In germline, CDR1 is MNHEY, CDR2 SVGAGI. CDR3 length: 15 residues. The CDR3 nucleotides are TGTGCCAGCAGTTCCCCCGGGTCACGGGATTCACCCCTCCACTTT. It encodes CASSSPGSRDSPLHF.

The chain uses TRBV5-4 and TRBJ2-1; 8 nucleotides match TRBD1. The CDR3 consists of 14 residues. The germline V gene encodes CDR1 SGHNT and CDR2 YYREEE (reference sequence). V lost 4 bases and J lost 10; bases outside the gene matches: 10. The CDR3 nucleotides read TGTGCCAGCAGCCAACGGACAGGGTCGAGCGAGCAGTTCTTC. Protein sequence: CASSQRTGSSEQFF.

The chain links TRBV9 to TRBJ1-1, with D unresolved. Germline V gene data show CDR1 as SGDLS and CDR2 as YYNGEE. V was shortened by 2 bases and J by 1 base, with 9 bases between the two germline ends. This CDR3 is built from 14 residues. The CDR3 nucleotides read TGTGCCAGCAGCGTCTCCTATCAGAACACTGAAGCTTTCTTT. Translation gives CASSVSYQNTEAFF.

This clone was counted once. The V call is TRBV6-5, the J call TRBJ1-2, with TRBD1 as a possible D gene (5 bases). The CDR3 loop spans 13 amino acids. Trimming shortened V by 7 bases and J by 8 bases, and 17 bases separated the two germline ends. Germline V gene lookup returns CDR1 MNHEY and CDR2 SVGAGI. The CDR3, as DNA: TGTGCCAGCACCGAAATTAGGGGAGGCGGCTACACCTTC. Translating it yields CASTEIRGGGYTF.